This entry concerns a single T cell receptor beta chain. The target of this receptor is not known. No much larger clonotype is one base removed from it; base qualities were not supplied. The library was produced with 5' RACE. TCRdb shows the sequencer as Illumina HiSeq 2500. A second PCR of roughly 6 to 11 cycles was performed with a sample-barcoded 5' primer and a J-beta primer mix. Each TCR beta cDNA molecule received a unique molecular identifier from a template-switch 5' adaptor carrying 12 random nucleotides. Each sample yielded at least 2.5 million CDR3-containing paired-end reads. The Mint cDNA synthesis kit, primed by a TRBC-specific oligonucleotide, was used to synthesize first-strand cDNA from all RNA. All cDNA was treated with uracil-DNA glycosylase and then went through a first 18-cycle PCR with the universal primers M1SS and BC2_uni_R. Under the source paper's analysis protocol: Normalization of each sample was performed by random selection of 1 million high-quality reads, each carrying a distinct molecular identifier. Instead of being binned into consensus sequences, reads with shared molecular identifiers were discarded. MiTCR, set to a Q25 quality threshold and the strictest error-elimination algorithm, was used for CDR3 identification, clonotype clustering and error correction. A nonparametric unseen species model with Euler transformation was used to estimate a lower bound on total TCR beta diversity. TCRdb handled the public reads itself, with Q25 trimming in fastp and clone calling in MiXCR, and kept productive beta chains. Identical CDR3 proteins give one entry, which carries the most common genes and DNA. These V and J calls originate from TCRdb's pipeline instead of the authors' own analysis. Across this sample there are over 600,000 distinct CDR3 sequences, with about half seen only once. Together, the top ten hold less than 20% of the sample.

This sample is drawn from a study of blood T cells in healthy people across ages (dated by TCRdb to between 2014 and 2016). Regarding the study in general: In model experiments, roughly one uniquely barcoded TCR beta cDNA molecule per two T cells was captured by template switching. Using deep sequencing normalized with unique cDNA molecular identifiers, the study measured how TCR beta repertoire diversity changes with age. Four age groups were formed from the donors: young (average approximately 15 years), middle-aged (approximately 39), aged (over 55) and long-lived (roughly 81). Donors of different ages were randomly distributed across sequencing lanes to avoid experimental bias. For two donors (one aged 18 to 30 and one aged 80 or older), the study analyzed two additional independent replicas of 1 million unique cDNA reads from the same blood draw.

The CDR3 numbers 14 residues from cysteine through phenylalanine. Only the CDR3 DNA is retained, 42 bases long and in frame from the first base. Sequences MNHEY (CDR1) and SVGEGT (CDR2) are obtained from the germline V gene. The paper's findings and limits, for the study overall: Compared with the aged group, the long-lived group had more naive CD4+ T cells, fewer expanded clones and increased TCR diversity, suggesting age selection. Bulk unsorted PBMC profiling prevented conclusive comparison of naive and antigen-experienced compartments. A strong correlation was found between observed TCR beta diversity and the percentage of naive T cells measured by flow cytometry. As age increased, observed TCR beta diversity per million T cells dropped in a roughly linear way, and a significant reduction was already evident by age about 36. Because the CMV infection status of the donors was unknown, age-related changes in expanded clonotypes may potentially have been confounded. Estimates of total diversity based on one million sequenced T cells were considered lower bounds and underestimates.

Donors were about 36 systemically healthy Caucasian individuals from Russia aged about 6 to 100 years. Roughly 11 milliliters of peripheral blood were drawn from each donor into EDTA-treated Vacutainer tubes. Ficoll-Paque density-gradient centrifugation was used to isolate PBMCs, with at least 6.5 million obtained per sample. Total RNA, at least 5 micrograms per sample, was extracted from PBMCs with Trizol reagent. Naive CD45RAhigh/CD27high T cell percentages were measured by flow cytometry on a PBMC aliquot from every donor. The sequencing sample was made of blood. In this chain, TRBV6-2 or TRBV6-3 is recombined with TRBJ2-7; 7 central bases correspond to TRBD2. The closer fit of TRBJ2-5 to the DNA end suggests the J call may be wrong. The source is a man at least 80 years old in good health. The CDR3 sequence is CASREQRGWETQYF. The sequenced DNA is TGTGCCAGCAGAGAGCAGCGGGGTTGGGAGACCCAGTACTTC.